What follows are 32 T cell receptor beta chains derived from one specimen sequenced in a study of CD4+ T cells in melanoma. Profiling relied on immunoSEQ multiplex PCR, and the TCRdb table lists in-frame clones only, not all of them. Of about 55,000 clones in the sample, over 60% were seen once. Sequencing used tumor tissue. The receptors were sampled from a human donor with melanoma.

In this sample, this clone turned up many times. The J gene is TRBJ1-5, the V gene TRBV30; TRBD1 aligns across 7 bases. Germline CDR1 GTSNPN, CDR2 SVGIG (reference sequence). There are 14 residues in the CDR3. Unmatched junction bases numbered 3, after V lost 0 bases and J lost 4 bases. CDR3 region: CAWSVGTENQPQHF. CDR3 nucleotides: TGTGCCTGGAGTGTAGGGACAGAGAATCAGCCCCAGCATTTT.

The chain carries TRBV7-2 and TRBJ1-2, with 9 bases that match TRBD1. In germline, CDR1 is SGHTA, CDR2 FQGNSA. V lost 1 base, J lost 2 bases, and 5 bases stayed unmatched. The CDR3 runs to 16 residues. CDR3 amino acids: CASSLGDRADNYGYTF. Here the CDR3 DNA reads TGTGCCAGCAGCTTAGGGGACAGGGCCGACAACTATGGCTACACCTTC.

J is TRBJ2-1 and V is TRBV5-1; D is uncertain. Trimming removed 2 bases from V and 5 bases from J, with 5 bases in between. CDR3 length: 12 residues. Germline V gives CDR1 SGHRS, CDR2 YFSETQ. CDR3 amino acids: CASSFHDNEQFF. CDR3 in DNA: TGCGCCAGCAGCTTCCATGACAATGAGCAGTTCTTC.

This clone was counted a few times. The V call is TRBV5-1, the J call TRBJ2-5; D is undetermined. The CDR3 has 13 residues. The germline CDR1 and CDR2 sequences are SGHRS and YFSETQ. Deletions cut 4 bases from V and 3 bases from J, with 10 bases between. CDR3 in amino acids: CASSPPYEETQYF. The CDR3, as DNA: TGCGCCAGCAGCCCCCCCTATGAAGAGACCCAGTACTTC.

The chain employs TRBV27 and TRBJ2-5, with D perhaps TRBD2 (5 bases). Germline CDR1 MNHEY, CDR2 SMNVEV (reference sequence). Trimming left V 5 bases short and J 5 bases short, with 15 bases between. This CDR3 is 14 amino acids long. The CDR3 nucleotides read TGTGCCAGCAGTCCCCGGGCCTCGGGGGAGACCCAGTACTTC. Translation: CASSPRASGETQYF.

The J gene is TRBJ2-2, the V gene TRBV2; 7 bases agree with TRBD2. Germline trimming cut 9 bases from V and 3 bases from J; bases unmatched to any gene: 25. Germline CDR1 is SNHLY and CDR2 is FYNNEI. This CDR3 region has 20 residues. CDR3 region: CARGLSGVRGVDIDTGELFF. Written as DNA, the CDR3 is TGTGCCAGAGGACTATCGGGCGTCCGGGGGGTGGACATAGACACCGGGGAGCTGTTTTTT. Full variable domain (outside the CDR3, taken from reference TRBV2 and TRBJ2-2): EPEVTQTPSHQVTQMGQEVILRCVPISNHLYFYWYRQILGQKVEFLVSFYNNEISEKSEIFDDQFSVERPDGSNFTLKIRSTKLEDSAMYFCARGLSGVRGVDIDTGELFFGEGSRLTVL.

The chain joins TRBV9 to TRBJ2-7, with 10 bases fitting TRBD2. CDR3 size: 14 residues. Germline CDR1 is SGDLS and CDR2 is YYNGEE. V shed 3 bases, J shed 4 bases, and the junction held 4 bases outside the gene matches. The CDR3, as DNA: TGTGCCAGCAGCGCCGGACTAGCGGAATACGAGCAGTACTTC. It codes for CASSAGLAEYEQYF.

The V call is TRBV5-6, the J call TRBJ1-1; D is ambiguous. CDR3 length: 12 residues. Germline V CDR1 and CDR2: SGHDT, YYEEEE. With 0 bases removed from V and 7 bases from J, the gap between germline ends came to 7 bases. This chain's CDR3 is CASSLVDGEAFF. In DNA, the CDR3 is TGTGCCAGCAGCTTGGTTGATGGTGAAGCTTTCTTT.

This clone was observed many times. The chain carries TRBV27 and TRBJ2-4, with 7 bases fitting TRBD2. Germline CDR1 is MNHEY and CDR2 is SMNVEV (reference sequence). With 6 bases clipped from V and 4 bases from J, the junction kept 9 bases outside the gene matches. The CDR3 has 15 residues. CDR3 nucleotides: TGTGCCAGCAGCCCGTTCTGGGGGGGAAAAAACATTCAGTACTTC. Its translation: CASSPFWGGKNIQYF.

The chain carries TRBV10-3 and TRBJ2-1, with TRBD2 identical over 16 bases. The CDR3 covers 18 residues. V trimming: 3 bases; J trimming: 7 bases; junction bases outside the gene matches: 9. CDR1 is ENHRY, CDR2 SYGVKD, per germline. The CDR3 protein is CAISDSGTSGGAHNEQFF. CDR3 in DNA: TGTGCCATCAGTGATTCGGGGACTAGCGGGGGGGCACATAATGAGCAGTTCTTC.

The chain recombines TRBV7-9 with TRBJ2-5; a possible D gene is TRBD2 (6 bases). The CDR3 is 18 amino acids. V lost 2 bases, J lost 5 bases, and 24 bases lay in between. CDR1 is SEHNR, CDR2 FQNEAQ, per germline (reference sequence). CDR3 DNA: TGTGCCAGCAGCTTAAAGTCAGGAGGGCTAGCGTCACGGGAGACCCAGTACTTC. This sequence encodes CASSLKSGGLASRETQYF. Filled out from reference TRBV7-9 and TRBJ2-5, the complete variable domain reads DTGVSQNPRHKITKRGQNVTFRCDPISEHNRLYWYRQTLGQGPEFLTYFQNEAQLEKSRLLSDRFSAERPKGSFSTLEIQRTEQGDSAMYLCASSLKSGGLASRETQYFGPGTRLLVL.

Of note for this clone: Other DNA sequences from this sample encode an identical CDR3 as well. V gene TRBV4-2 combines with J gene TRBJ2-7, with D maybe TRBD1 (5 bases). Germline assignment: CDR1 LGHNA and CDR2 YNFKEQ. V lost 3 bases, J lost 5 bases, and 14 bases lay in between. The CDR3 loop spans 14 amino acids. CDR3 nucleotide sequence: TGTGCCAGCAGCCACCAACAGGCCCGGGACGAGCAGTACTTC. It specifies CASSHQQARDEQYF.

The sample holds a few counts of this clone. The chain links TRBV6-1 to TRBJ1-2; 8 bases align to TRBD1. The CDR3 is 15 amino acids. From germline, CDR1 is MNHNS and CDR2 SASEGT. Losses at the gene ends were 2 bases for V and 6 bases for J; bases not matched to a gene: 8. Here the CDR3 reads CASSEPRTGRDGYTF. CDR3 bases: TGTGCCAGCAGTGAACCTCGGACAGGGAGAGATGGCTACACCTTC.

Judged by abundance, this clone is medium-sized. The chain has TRBV27 and TRBJ1-1, with D unclear. The CDR3 covers 13 residues. Germline V CDR1 and CDR2: MNHEY, SMNVEV (reference sequence). Trimming removed 2 bases at V and 4 bases at J, with 8 bases between. The CDR3 DNA reads as TGTGCCAGCAGTTTACGCCGGATCACTGAAGCTTTCTTT. Translated: CASSLRRITEAFF.

Ten or more counts support this clone. The chain uses TRBV6-4 and TRBJ2-2; D is unclear. There are 11 residues in the CDR3. Germline values: CDR1 MRHNA, CDR2 SNTAGT. V was clipped by 4 bases and J by 8 bases, with 5 bases between them. The CDR3 reads CASSAGGELFF. In DNA form, the CDR3 reads TGTGCCAGCAGTGCCGGTGGGGAGCTGTTTTTT.

The chain joins TRBV19 to TRBJ1-2; 10 bases are a match to TRBD1. Germline lookup yields CDR1 LNHDA and CDR2 SQIVND (reference sequence). With 5 bases clipped from V and 5 bases from J, the junction kept 5 bases outside the gene matches. The CDR3 is made up of 14 amino acids. CDR3 in amino acids: CASSPGTGAYGYTF. The CDR3, as DNA: TGTGCCAGTAGTCCCGGGACAGGGGCGTATGGCTACACCTTC.

This clone was observed a few times. CDR3 sequence (DNA): TGTGCCAGCAGACGGGAGAGTTCACCCCTCCACTTT. Its translation: CASRRESSPLHF. The chain links TRBV5-4 to TRBJ1-6; D not resolved. V lost 5 bases to trimming and J lost 9 bases, with 9 bases between them. The CDR3 covers 12 residues. Per the germline V gene, CDR1 is SGHNT and CDR2 is YYREEE (reference sequence).

V and J are TRBV18 and TRBJ1-5; D call uncertain. This CDR3 has 13 amino acids. Germline-derived CDR1 and CDR2 are KGHSH and LQKENI. The V end lost 3 bases, the J end lost 3 bases, and 6 bases lay between the germline ends. The CDR3: CASSPRTNQPQHF. CDR3 coding DNA: TGTGCCAGCTCACCCCGGACCAATCAGCCCCAGCATTTT.

This clone was observed a single time. The chain combines TRBV19 with TRBJ1-2, with TRBD1 as a possible D gene (5 bases). The CDR3 has 13 residues. Germline CDR1 LNHDA, CDR2 SQIVND (reference sequence). V lost 9 bases and J 4 bases, leaving 15 bases between the germline ends. The CDR3 DNA is TGTGCCAGCCACTACGGACACCTCTATGGCTACACCTTC. The encoded protein is CASHYGHLYGYTF. Full variable domain (rest looked up from reference TRBV19 and TRBJ1-2): DGGITQSPKYLFRKEGQNVTLSCEQNLNHDAMYWYRQDPGQGLRLIYYSQIVNDFQKGDIAEGYSVSREKKESFPLTVTSAQKNPTAFYLCASHYGHLYGYTFGSGTRLTVV.

The genes are TRBV6-1 and TRBJ2-5, with 8 bases matching TRBD1. The better agreement between TRBJ2-7 and the DNA end casts doubt on the J call. Per the germline V gene, CDR1 is MNHNS and CDR2 is SASEGT. This CDR3 region has 14 residues. The CDR3 protein is CASRDPTGGYEQYF. The CDR3 bases are TGTGCCAGCAGGGATCCTACAGGGGGCTACGAGCAGTACTTC.

This chain links TRBV5-5 with TRBJ2-7; 15 nucleotides line up with TRBD2. Per the germline V gene, CDR1 is SGHKS and CDR2 is YYEKEE (reference sequence). The junction had 3 bases not matched to a gene; V was cut back by 4 bases and J by 1 base. The CDR3 runs to 16 residues. CDR3 sequence: CASSPGLAGGSYEQYF. The DNA for the CDR3 is TGTGCCAGCAGCCCGGGACTAGCGGGGGGATCCTACGAGCAGTACTTC.

This clone appeared a single time. The V call is TRBV7-9, the J call TRBJ2-2; D is possibly TRBD2 (5 bases). Trimming cost V 5 bases and J 5 bases, with 6 bases left between them. This CDR3 is 12 amino acids long. From germline, CDR1 is SEHNR and CDR2 FQNEAQ (reference sequence). The chain's CDR3 is CASSEGTGELFF. CDR3 bases: TGTGCCAGCAGCGAGGGTACCGGGGAGCTGTTTTTT. Looking up the rest from reference TRBV7-9 and TRBJ2-2 gives the full variable domain: DTGVSQNPRHKITKRGQNVTFRCDPISEHNRLYWYRQTLGQGPEFLTYFQNEAQLEKSRLLSDRFSAERPKGSFSTLEIQRTEQGDSAMYLCASSEGTGELFFGEGSRLTVL.

J is TRBJ2-7 and V is TRBV6-1; 11 bases fit TRBD2. Trimming took 1 base from V and 5 from J; bases not matched to a gene: 4. CDR3 size: 15 residues. Germline CDR1 MNHNS, CDR2 SASEGT. The CDR3 region is CASSEEGTSGNEQYF. CDR3 in DNA: TGTGCCAGCAGTGAAGAGGGGACTAGCGGAAACGAGCAGTACTTC.

The gene calls are TRBV7-6 and TRBJ1-2; the match to TRBD1 covers 9 bases. The germline V gene has CDR1 SGHVS and CDR2 FNYEAQ. This CDR3 comprises 15 residues. V lost 4 bases, J lost 6 bases, and 9 bases stayed unmatched. CDR3 sequence: CASSSGPGQGNGYTF. CDR3 sequence (DNA): TGTGCCAGCAGCTCCGGACCGGGACAGGGAAATGGCTACACCTTC.

The chain links TRBV6-1 to TRBJ1-6; D is unresolved. This CDR3 has 17 amino acids. Germline CDR1 is MNHNS and CDR2 is SASEGT. V shed 3 bases and J shed 4 bases, with 16 bases lying between them. This CDR3 reads CASSEPPQLEYNSPLHF. The DNA of the CDR3 is TGTGCCAGCAGTGAGCCCCCCCAGTTGGAGTATAATTCACCCCTCCACTTT.

V gene TRBV2 combines with J gene TRBJ2-7; 7 bases align to TRBD1. V was clipped by 10 bases and J by 4 bases; unmatched bases: 4. CDR3 size: 11 residues. Germline V CDR1 and CDR2: SNHLY, FYNNEI. CDR3 residues: CAKGQRYEQYF. The CDR3, as DNA: TGTGCCAAGGGACAGAGGTACGAGCAGTACTTC.

The sample holds a few counts of this clone. The CDR3 DNA sequence: TGTGCCAGCAGCAAAGGCCCAATCATGAACACTGAAGCTTTCTTT. It is translated as CASSKGPIMNTEAFF. This sequence joins TRBV21-1 and TRBJ1-1. TRBV21-1 is a pseudogene. There are 15 residues in the CDR3.

The gene calls are TRBV6-6 and TRBJ2-4; 7 nucleotides line up with TRBD1. CDR1 and CDR2 from the germline V gene are MNHNY and SVGAGI (reference sequence). This CDR3 comprises 14 residues. After removal of 0 bases from V and 10 bases from J, the junction contained 6 bases not matched to a gene. CDR3 residues: CASSYSGTERIQYF. CDR3 in DNA: TGTGCCAGCAGTTACTCCGGGACAGAGAGAATTCAGTACTTC.

V usage is TRBV7-3 and J usage is TRBJ2-5; 10 bases agree with TRBD2. The length of the CDR3 is 14 residues. The junction had 7 bases not matched to a gene; V was cut back by 5 bases and J by 7 bases. Germline V lookup: CDR1 SGHTA, CDR2 FQGTGA. As DNA, the CDR3 is TGTGCCAGCAGCGTAAGCGGGGGGGCCAGGACCCAGTACTTC. This gives the protein CASSVSGGARTQYF.

This chain uses TRBV9 with TRBJ2-1; 9 bases line up with TRBD2. V lost 4 bases, J lost 9 bases, and 8 bases stayed unmatched. Germline-derived CDR1 and CDR2 are SGDLS and YYNGEE. The CDR3 has 14 residues. DNA for the CDR3: TGTGCCAGCAGCCCTAGCGGGGCCATCACTGAGCAGTTCTTC. This codes for CASSPSGAITEQFF.

The chain is built from TRBV7-2 and TRBJ1-2; D perhaps matches TRBD1 (6 bases). CDR3 length: 13 amino acids. Germline CDR1 is SGHTA and CDR2 is FQGNSA. V lost 5 bases, J lost 8 bases, and 15 bases lay in between. The CDR3 DNA sequence: TGTGCCAGCAGCCTAGGGGGTAGGGGGGGCTACACCTTC. Residues: CASSLGGRGGYTF.

The V and J genes are TRBV6-6 and TRBJ2-2; D not resolved. The CDR3 sequence is 14 residues long. Trimming cost V 0 bases and J 5 bases, with 7 bases left between them. CDR1 and CDR2 (germline): MNHNY, SVGAGI (reference sequence). The CDR3 sequence is CASSYSLATGELFF. CDR3 coding DNA: TGTGCCAGCAGTTACTCGTTGGCAACCGGGGAGCTGTTTTTT.